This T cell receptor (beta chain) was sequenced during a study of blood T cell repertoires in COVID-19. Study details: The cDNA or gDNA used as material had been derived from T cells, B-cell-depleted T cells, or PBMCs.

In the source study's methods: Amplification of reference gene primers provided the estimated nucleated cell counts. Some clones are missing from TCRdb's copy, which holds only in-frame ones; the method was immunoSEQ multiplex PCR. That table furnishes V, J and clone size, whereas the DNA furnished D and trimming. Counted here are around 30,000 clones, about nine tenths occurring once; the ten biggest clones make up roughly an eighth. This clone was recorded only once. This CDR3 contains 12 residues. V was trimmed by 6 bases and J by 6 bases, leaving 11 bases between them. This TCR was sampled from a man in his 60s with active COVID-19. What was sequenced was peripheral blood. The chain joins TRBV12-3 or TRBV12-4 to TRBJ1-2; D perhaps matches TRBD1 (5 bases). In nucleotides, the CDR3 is TGTGCCAGCAGAGGGGCTGGGGATGGCTACACCTTC. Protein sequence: CASRGAGDGYTF.